This T cell receptor beta chain was identified during a study of blood T cell repertoires in COVID-19. Study overall: Italy, Spain and the United States were the sources of the convalescent and acute COVID-19 samples. Sources were T cells, B-cell-depleted T cells, or PBMCs; the material itself was cDNA or gDNA.

This clone occurred once. V was clipped by 5 bases and J by 4 bases, with 12 bases between them. Germline V lookup: CDR1 SGHNT, CDR2 YENEEA. The CDR3 spans 13 residues. Under the authors' procedure: How many nucleated cells were present was estimated from reference gene primer amplification. Using immunoSEQ multiplex PCR, the repertoire was profiled, and TCRdb retains in-frame clones only, with some absent. V, J and clone size reflect that table, while D and trimming were determined from the DNA. Of 250,000 or so clones listed, about nine tenths are singletons. The receptor comes from a man between 60 and 75 years old with acute or convalescent COVID-19. The source material was peripheral blood. The chain is built from TRBV11-3 and TRBJ2-7; D remains ambiguous. The CDR3 region is CASSLTTGYEQYF. The CDR3 DNA reads TGTGCCAGCAGCCTAACGACTGGTTACGAGCAGTACTTC.